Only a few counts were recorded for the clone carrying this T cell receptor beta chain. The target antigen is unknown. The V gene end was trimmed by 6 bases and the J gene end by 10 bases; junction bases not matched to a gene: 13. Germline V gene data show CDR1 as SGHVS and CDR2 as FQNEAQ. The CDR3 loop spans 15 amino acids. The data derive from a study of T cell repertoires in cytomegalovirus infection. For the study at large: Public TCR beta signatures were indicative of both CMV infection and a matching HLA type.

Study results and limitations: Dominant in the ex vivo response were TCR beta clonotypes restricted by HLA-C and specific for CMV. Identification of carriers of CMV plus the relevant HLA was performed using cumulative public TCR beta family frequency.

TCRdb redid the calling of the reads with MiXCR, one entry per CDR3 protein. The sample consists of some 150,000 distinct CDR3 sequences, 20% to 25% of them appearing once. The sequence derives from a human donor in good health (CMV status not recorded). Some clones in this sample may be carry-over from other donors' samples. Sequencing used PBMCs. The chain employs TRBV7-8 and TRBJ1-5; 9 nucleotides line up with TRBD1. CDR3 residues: CASSDNRGRINPQHF. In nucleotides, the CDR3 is TGTGCCAGCAGTGATAACAGGGGGCGGATCAATCCCCAGCATTTT.